The next 11 T cell receptor beta chains were all read from a single sample in a study of blood T cell repertoires in COVID-19. Assay used: immunoSEQ multiplex PCR; TCRdb lists only in-frame clones, some missing. The data contain 290,000 or so clones, just over 90% of them seen just once; the ten biggest clones take up 2.2%. Sequenced input: peripheral blood. These receptors were taken from a woman under 40 with COVID-19, enrolled during active disease.

The J gene is TRBJ2-1, the V gene TRBV7-9; D is unclear. The germline V gene encodes CDR1 SEHNR and CDR2 FQNEAQ (reference sequence). The CDR3 is made up of 15 amino acids. V lost 7 bases, J lost 3 bases, and 16 bases lay in between. DNA for the CDR3: TGTGCCAGCATTTCCGAACTGGCGGTCTACAATGAGCAGTTCTTC. The encoded protein is CASISELAVYNEQFF.

This chain connects TRBV5-5 to TRBJ2-7, with 7 positions matching TRBD1. Germline lookup yields CDR1 SGHKS and CDR2 YYEKEE (reference sequence). With 2 bases clipped from V and 2 bases from J, the junction kept 7 bases outside the gene matches. This CDR3 region has 15 residues. The CDR3 nucleotides are TGTGCCAGCAGCTTTCCGGGTCAGGGGGCCTACGAGCAGTACTTC. It specifies CASSFPGQGAYEQYF.

The gene calls are TRBV2 and TRBJ1-5; possibly TRBD1 for D (6 bases). CDR1 is SNHLY, CDR2 FYNNEI, per germline. This CDR3 comprises 14 residues. V was shortened by 6 bases and J by 4 bases, with 13 bases between the two germline ends. The CDR3 coding sequence is TGTGCCAGCAGCGGAACAGGGAGAAATCAGCCCCAGCATTTT. This sequence encodes CASSGTGRNQPQHF. The complete variable domain, with remaining parts taken from reference TRBV2 and TRBJ1-5, reads EPEVTQTPSHQVTQMGQEVILRCVPISNHLYFYWYRQILGQKVEFLVSFYNNEISEKSEIFDDQFSVERPDGSNFTLKIRSTKLEDSAMYFCASSGTGRNQPQHFGDGTRLSIL.

The rearrangement links TRBV7-2 to TRBJ2-6; TRBD2 aligns across 8 bases. Trimming at V came to 3 bases and at J to 2 bases, leaving 3 bases not matched to a gene. CDR3 length: 16 amino acids. Germline V gene lookup returns CDR1 SGHTA and CDR2 FQGNSA. The CDR3 coding sequence is TGTGCCAGCAGCTTCACGGGAGGGCCTGGGGCCAACGTCCTGACTTTC. Its protein is CASSFTGGPGANVLTF.

The sample holds a few counts of this clone. The genes are TRBV19 and TRBJ2-3; D perhaps matches TRBD2 (6 bases). CDR1 and CDR2 from the germline V gene are LNHDA and SQIVND (reference sequence). The CDR3 is 13 residues long. The V end was cut by 6 bases, the J end by 2 bases, with 9 bases between. The CDR3 DNA reads as TGTGCCAGTAGACTAGCAGCCACAGATACGCAGTATTTT. As protein: CASRLAATDTQYF.

The J gene is TRBJ2-1, the V gene TRBV25-1, with 7 positions matching TRBD1. The CDR3 runs to 15 residues. The junction had 5 bases not matched to a gene; V was cut back by 6 bases and J by 0 bases. Germline lookup yields CDR1 MGHDK and CDR2 SYGVNS. This chain's CDR3 is CASSVGGSSYNEQFF. In nucleotides, the CDR3 is TGTGCCAGCAGCGTAGGGGGCAGCTCCTACAATGAGCAGTTCTTC.

The chain links TRBV29-1 to TRBJ1-1; D is perhaps TRBD1 (6 bases). Germline CDR1 is SQVTM and CDR2 is ANQGSEA. The V end lost 4 bases, the J end lost 6 bases, and 12 bases lay between the germline ends. The CDR3 is 12 residues long. The CDR3 loop is CSVGGPHSEAFF. The CDR3 nucleotides are TGCAGCGTTGGGGGGCCCCACTCTGAAGCTTTCTTT.

This chain connects TRBV7-9 to TRBJ2-7, with 9 positions matching TRBD2. Germline CDR1 SEHNR, CDR2 FQNEAQ (reference sequence). J gave up 7 bases and V 2 bases, and 15 bases lay outside the gene matches. This CDR3 is built from 17 residues. The CDR3 protein is CASSLRGIGLAPLEQYF. DNA for the CDR3: TGTGCCAGCAGCTTACGGGGGATCGGACTAGCGCCTCTAGAGCAGTACTTC.

This clone showed up just once. The chain joins TRBV28 to TRBJ2-1; D gene uncertain. The CDR3 has 11 residues. The germline V gene encodes CDR1 MDHEN and CDR2 SYDVKM. Trimming left V 3 bases short and J 8 bases short, with 5 bases between. The CDR3 sequence: CASSLSHEQFF. The CDR3 nucleotides read TGTGCCAGCAGTTTGAGCCATGAGCAGTTCTTC.

This chain links TRBV5-6 with TRBJ2-5; 8 nucleotides line up with TRBD1. CDR1 is SGHDT, CDR2 YYEEEE, per germline. This CDR3 is built from 16 residues. Unmatched junction bases numbered 13, after V lost 4 bases and J lost 5 bases. The CDR3 DNA follows: TGTGCCAGCAGCCCGAGTGACAGGGGAGTATCGGAGACCCAGTACTTC. Its protein is CASSPSDRGVSETQYF.

V gene TRBV3-1 (or the pseudogene TRBV3-2) combines with J gene TRBJ2-2; 8 bases align to TRBD1. Germline V gives CDR1 LGHDT, CDR2 YNNKEL (reference sequence). J lost 1 base, V lost 3 bases, and 1 base had no gene match. The CDR3 extends over 15 amino acids. In nucleotides, the CDR3 is TGTGCCAGCAGCCACGGGACAGGGAACACCGGGGAGCTGTTTTTT. This encodes CASSHGTGNTGELFF.